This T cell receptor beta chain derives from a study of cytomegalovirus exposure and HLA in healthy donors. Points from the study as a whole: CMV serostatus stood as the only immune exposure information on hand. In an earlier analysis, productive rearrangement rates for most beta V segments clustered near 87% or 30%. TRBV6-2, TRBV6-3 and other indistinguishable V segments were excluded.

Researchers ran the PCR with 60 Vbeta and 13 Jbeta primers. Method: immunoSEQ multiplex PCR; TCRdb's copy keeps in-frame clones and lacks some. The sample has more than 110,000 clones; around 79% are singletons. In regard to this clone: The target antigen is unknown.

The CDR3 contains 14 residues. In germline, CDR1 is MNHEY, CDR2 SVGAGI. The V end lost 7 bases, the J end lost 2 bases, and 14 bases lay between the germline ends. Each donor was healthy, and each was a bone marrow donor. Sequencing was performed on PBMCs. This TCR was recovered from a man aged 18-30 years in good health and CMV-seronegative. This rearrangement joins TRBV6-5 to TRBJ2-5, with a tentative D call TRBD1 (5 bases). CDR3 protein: CASKHRGEQETQYF. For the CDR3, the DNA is TGTGCCAGCAAGCATAGGGGCGAACAAGAGACCCAGTACTTC.